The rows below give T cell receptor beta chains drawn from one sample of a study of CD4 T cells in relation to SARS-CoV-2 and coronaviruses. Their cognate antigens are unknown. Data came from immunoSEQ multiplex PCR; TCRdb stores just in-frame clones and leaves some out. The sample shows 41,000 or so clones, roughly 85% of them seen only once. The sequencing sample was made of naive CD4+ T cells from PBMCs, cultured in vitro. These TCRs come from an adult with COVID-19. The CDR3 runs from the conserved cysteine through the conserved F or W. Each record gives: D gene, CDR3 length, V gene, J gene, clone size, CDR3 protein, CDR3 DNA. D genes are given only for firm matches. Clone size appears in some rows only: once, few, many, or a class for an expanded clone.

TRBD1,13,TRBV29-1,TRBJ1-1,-,CSVGQGPGTEAFF,TGCAGCGTAGGACAGGGGCCCGGGACTGAAGCTTTCTTT
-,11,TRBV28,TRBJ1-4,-,CASSLTQKLFF,TGTGCCAGCAGTTTAACTCAAAAACTGTTTTTT
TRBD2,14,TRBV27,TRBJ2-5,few,CASKPGGFQETQYF,TGTGCCAGCAAGCCGGGAGGTTTCCAAGAGACCCAGTACTTC
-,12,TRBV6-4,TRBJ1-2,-,CASSRGLYGYTF,TGTGCCAGCAGCCGGGGGCTTTATGGCTACACCTTC
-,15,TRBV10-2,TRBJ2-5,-,CASSVWTDYQETQYF,TGCGCCAGCAGTGTTTGGACAGATTACCAAGAGACCCAGTACTTC
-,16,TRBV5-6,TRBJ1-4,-,CASSLNGRGRPGKLFF,TGTGCCAGCAGCTTGAATGGACGAGGTAGGCCGGGAAAACTGTTTTTT
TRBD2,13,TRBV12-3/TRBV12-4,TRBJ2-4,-,CASSLAGRDIQYF,TGTGCCAGCAGTTTGGCAGGGAGGGACATTCAGTACTTC
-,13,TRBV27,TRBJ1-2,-,CASSVDWNYGYTF,TGTGCCAGCAGTGTGGACTGGAACTATGGCTACACCTTC
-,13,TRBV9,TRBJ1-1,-,CASSVGMNTEAFF,TGTGCCAGCAGCGTAGGGATGAACACTGAAGCTTTCTTT
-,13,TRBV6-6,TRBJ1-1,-,CASSGQTNTEAFF,TGTGCCAGCAGTGGACAGACGAACACTGAAGCTTTCTTT
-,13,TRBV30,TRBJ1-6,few,CAWSGRGNSPLHF,TGTGCCTGGAGTGGCAGGGGTAATTCACCCCTCCACTTT
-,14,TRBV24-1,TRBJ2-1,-,CATNKVGGSDEQFF,TGTGCCACCAACAAAGTAGGGGGATCGGATGAGCAGTTCTTC
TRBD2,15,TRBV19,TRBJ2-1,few,CATSGLAGRYNEQFF,TGTGCCACCTCCGGACTAGCGGGAAGGTACAATGAGCAGTTCTTC
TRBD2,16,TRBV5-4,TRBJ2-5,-,CASSVGLAGEQETQYF,TGTGCCAGCAGCGTGGGACTAGCGGGCGAACAAGAGACCCAGTACTTC
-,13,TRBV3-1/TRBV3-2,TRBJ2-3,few,CASSPDITDTQYF,TGTGCCAGCAGTCCTGACATCACAGATACGCAGTATTTT
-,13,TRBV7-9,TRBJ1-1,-,CASSLSGLTEAFF,TGTGCCAGCAGCTTATCGGGTTTGACTGAAGCTTTCTTT